Included here is one T cell receptor (beta chain) sequence, with context. Its antigen is still unknown. This could be a read error, since a much larger clone is one nucleotide away. The TCR beta CDR3 regions were amplified from RNA transcripts. For the first round of RT-PCR on the TCR CDR3, the HTBI primer set was used together with the Qiagen OneStep RT-PCR kit. A second multiplex PCR round built the libraries, followed by size selection and purification. The libraries were sequenced on an Illumina HiSeq2000 using paired-end 100 bp reads. The authors' analysis ran thus. Raw data were processed with SOAPnuke, discarding reads with adapters, uncalled bases, mean Phred below 15, or no exact constant-primer or identifier match. COPE v1.2.5 was used to merge high-quality paired reads, and clonotypes were defined as unique nucleotide sequences. MiTCR v1.1 was used to align the clonotypes against IMGT TRBV, TRBD and TRBJ reference segments. The analysis included only V-J combinations with a frequency above 0.0001, which together covered approximately 99% of the repertoires. A TCS score was defined as the ratio between F50 (clonal expansion) and ExV (chaos), using BLOSUM62-based TCRdist between CDR3 peptides within each V-J. Welch's t-statistics and random forest reduced just over 500 V-J features to some 14, which were used in a naive Bayes classifier (R e1071). The similarity between thyroid and blood repertoires was quantified using the Morisita-Horn index. TCRdb trimmed public reads at Q25 via fastp, called clones via MiXCR and kept in-frame beta chains. Every entry covers one CDR3 protein and lists the most common genes and DNA from its rows. The V and J calls reflect TCRdb's pipeline rather than the authors' work. The sample table lists around 660,000 distinct CDR3 sequences, just under 45% of them with a count of one. The top ten clonotypes cover less than 9.5% of the sample.

The CDR3 covers 13 residues, taking in both the cysteine and the phenylalanine. Just the 39-base CDR3 DNA is kept, in frame starting at base 1. Sequences SGHTA (CDR1) and FQGNSA (CDR2) are obtained from the germline V gene. Between the V and J ends, shortened by 5 bases and 15 bases respectively, the junction contains 19 bases. The data are from a study of T cells in Graves' hyperthyroidism and ophthalmopathy (dated by TCRdb to between 2019 and 2020). With respect to the entire study: To identify distinguishing TCR V-J signatures, a discovery cohort of about 95 patients was used, comprising 43 with Graves' ophthalmopathy and some 60 with stable Graves' hyperthyroidism. Prospective prediction of ophthalmopathy was tested in an independent validation cohort of 18 to 20 hyperthyroidism patients and 17 patients who later progressed to ophthalmopathy. The 100 discovery patients were randomly split 7:3 into training and test sets. In addition, the study compared T-cell repertoires in thyroid tissue and in blood from five to seven Graves' hyperthyroidism patients. After sampling, hyperthyroidism patients received methimazole starting at 30 mg daily, and ophthalmopathy patients received high-dose intravenous methylprednisolone. The paper reports TCR Vbeta CDR3 sequencing of about 140 peripheral blood samples: fewer than 50 ophthalmopathy, roughly 74 hyperthyroidism and approximately 17 progressor patients. Here is what the overall study found, with its caveats: During validation, the model predicted progression to ophthalmopathy a median of approximately six months ahead of onset, with almost 71% sensitivity and about 75% specificity. Blood samples also contained most of the expanded thyroid clonotypes (frequency above 0.001), which suggests that blood repertoires may reflect thyroid immune responses. A model built on a 13 V-J signature distinguished ophthalmopathy from stable hyperthyroidism, reaching about 88% sensitivity and approximately 81% specificity in cross-validation and 80%/75% in testing. No statistical method was used to set the sample size in advance, and investigators knew the group allocation.

Exclusion was applied to patients with uncontrolled infections, other autoimmune diseases, pregnancy or lactation. Diagnoses relied on clinical symptoms, serum thyroxine and TRAb, thyroid ultrasound and orbital computed tomography. Total RNA was extracted with Trizol reagent, and quality was checked on an Agilent 2100 Bioanalyzer. The source is an adult man with Graves' disease, either hyperthyroidism or ophthalmopathy (not recorded which). The chain was built from TRBV7-2 and TRBJ1-4; the D region possibly corresponds to TRBD1 (5 bases align). The specimen sequenced was peripheral blood or thyroid tissue (not recorded which). The nucleotide sequence reads TGTGCCAGCAGCGTATCTCCACAGGATAGAATGTTTTTT. The translation is CASSVSPQDRMFF.